This is a list of T cell receptor beta chains from one sample in a study of OX40 agonist ivuxolimab in advanced cancers. This table comes from immunoSEQ multiplex PCR, and its TCRdb copy is limited to in-frame clones, with some not included. This sample has about 15,000 clones, with around 80% found just once. This specimen consisted of CD4+ or CD8+ T cells sorted from blood, obtained in a trial of the OX40 agonist ivuxolimab. These receptors were collected from an adult with an advanced solid tumor such as melanoma, head and neck, liver or kidney cancer. Each CDR3 is given with its conserved first and last residue. D genes are given only for firm matches. Clone size, where shown, is once, few, many, or a class for clones that have expanded.

>NA|NA|TRBV27|TRBJ2-7
CASSLETGGYEQYF
TGTGCCAGCAGTTTAGAGACAGGAGGATACGAGCAGTACTTC
>NA|NA|TRBV28|TRBJ2-7
CASSLRAGAYEQYF
TGTGCCAGCAGTTTAAGGGCAGGGGCCTACGAGCAGTACTTC
>NA|NA|TRBV10-2|TRBJ2-1
CASRTGGTSHNEQFF
TGCGCCAGCAGAACAGGCGGCACGTCACACAATGAGCAGTTCTTC
>few|NA|TRBV4-2|TRBJ1-2
CASSQGLKGPANYGYTF
TGTGCCAGCAGCCAAGGGCTAAAGGGCCCGGCAAACTATGGCTACACCTTC
>NA|NA|TRBV5-8|TRBJ2-3
CASSLDGNTDTQYF
TGTGCCAGCAGCTTGGACGGGAACACAGATACGCAGTATTTT
>NA|NA|TRBV20-1|TRBJ2-3
CSARWSGTQYF
TGCAGTGCTAGATGGAGTGGTACGCAGTATTTT
>NA|TRBD1|TRBV5-6|TRBJ2-7
CASSIGTGGSYEQYF
TGTGCCAGCAGCATTGGGACAGGTGGTTCCTACGAGCAGTACTTC
>NA|TRBD1|TRBV7-9|TRBJ2-7
CASSLVGHTGDYEQYF
TGTGCCAGCAGCTTAGTAGGCCACACAGGGGACTACGAGCAGTACTTC
>NA|TRBD2|TRBV27|TRBJ2-1
CASSIGLGWFF
TGTGCCAGCAGTATCGGACTAGGGTGGTTCTTC
>NA|TRBD2|TRBV15|TRBJ2-5
CATSLHPLAGERETQYF
TGTGCCACCAGCTTACACCCTTTAGCGGGAGAAAGAGAGACCCAGTACTTC
>NA|TRBD2|TRBV9|TRBJ2-3
CASSVGGRDSTDTQYF
TGTGCCAGCAGCGTAGGGGGGAGGGACTCCACAGATACGCAGTATTTT
>medium-sized|TRBD2|TRBV19|TRBJ2-1
CASRSGGHGHEQFF
TGTGCCAGTAGGAGCGGGGGGCACGGGCATGAGCAGTTCTTC
>NA|NA|TRBV14|TRBJ1-6
CASSQWVGYNSPLHF
TGTGCCAGCAGCCAATGGGTCGGCTATAATTCACCCCTCCACTTT
>NA|NA|TRBV7-2|TRBJ2-4
CASSLGHGATNIQYF
TGTGCCAGCAGTTTAGGACATGGCGCAACAAACATTCAGTACTTC
>NA|TRBD1|TRBV10-3|TRBJ1-2
CAISERQGDGYTF
TGTGCCATCAGTGAAAGACAGGGGGATGGCTACACCTTC
>NA|TRBD2|TRBV7-8|TRBJ2-7
CASSPTLPGTSGYEQYF
TGTGCCAGCAGTCCGACCCTCCCCGGGACTAGCGGCTACGAGCAGTACTTC
>NA|NA|TRBV4-1|TRBJ1-6
CASSPDRGDNSPLHF
TGCGCCAGCAGCCCGGACAGAGGAGATAATTCACCCCTCCACTTT
>NA|NA|TRBV9|TRBJ2-1
CASSVVGSTPPFASSSYNEQFF
TGTGCCAGCAGCGTAGTTGGGAGCACGCCCCCCTTCGCATCGAGCTCCTACAATGAGCAGTTCTTC
>NA|TRBD2|TRBV27|TRBJ2-1
CASSLGGGPQYEQFF
TGTGCCAGCAGTTTAGGCGGGGGGCCCCAATATGAGCAGTTCTTC
>once|NA|TRBV5-6|TRBJ1-2
CASSLEGNYGYTF
TGTGCCAGCAGCTTAGAAGGTAACTATGGCTACACCTTC
>NA|NA|TRBV11-2|TRBJ1-1
CASSLGAKPNTEAFF
TGTGCCAGCAGCTTAGGTGCGAAGCCGAACACTGAAGCTTTCTTT
>NA|TRBD2|TRBV27|TRBJ2-7
CASGGGGTSGMYEQYF
TGTGCCAGCGGAGGAGGGGGGACTAGCGGAATGTACGAGCAGTACTTC
>NA|TRBD2|TRBV13|TRBJ2-1
CASSATRLADNSYNEQFF
TGTGCCAGCAGCGCGACGAGACTAGCGGACAATTCCTACAATGAGCAGTTCTTC
>NA|NA|TRBV5-4|TRBJ2-3
CASSWGGWTPSTDTQYF
TGTGCCAGCAGCTGGGGAGGTTGGACACCGAGCACAGATACGCAGTATTTT
>NA|NA|TRBV4-1|TRBJ2-5
CASSQDPLAAETQYF
TGCGCCAGCAGCCAAGATCCCCTAGCAGCAGAGACCCAGTACTTC
>NA|NA|TRBV30|TRBJ1-3
CAWSLPGLISGNTIYF
TGTGCCTGGAGTTTGCCGGGACTGATCTCTGGAAACACCATATATTTT
>NA|TRBD1|TRBV7-9|TRBJ1-1
CASSSPTGDTEAFF
TGTGCCAGCAGCTCACCGACAGGGGACACTGAAGCTTTCTTT
>NA|NA|TRBV4-2|TRBJ1-6
CASSWIGSPLHF
TGTGCCAGCAGCTGGATAGGATCACCCCTCCACTTT
>NA|NA|TRBV21-1|TRBJ1-1
CASIEDTEAFF
TGTGCCAGCATCGAGGACACTGAAGCTTTCTTT
>NA|NA|TRBV19|TRBJ1-3
CASSWGLDSSGNTIYF
TGTGCCAGTAGTTGGGGGCTGGACAGCTCTGGAAACACCATATATTTT
>few|NA|TRBV11-2|TRBJ1-1
CASSLDTNTEAFF
TGTGCCAGCAGCCTCGACACGAACACTGAAGCTTTCTTT
>NA|TRBD1|TRBV7-9|TRBJ2-1
CASSGEQGAPNEQFF
TGTGCCAGCAGCGGGGAACAGGGGGCTCCAAATGAGCAGTTCTTC
>NA|NA|TRBV5-1|TRBJ1-1
CASSLGRMEAFF
TGCGCCAGCAGCTTGGGGAGGATGGAAGCTTTCTTT
>NA|NA|TRBV30|TRBJ1-1
CAWSGWGLRDTEAFF
TGTGCCTGGAGTGGGTGGGGACTGCGGGACACTGAAGCTTTCTTT
>NA|TRBD1|TRBV4-3|TRBJ1-5
CASSQPKGGRGRPGNQPQHF
TGCGCCAGCAGCCAGCCTAAGGGGGGCAGGGGGCGACCTGGCAATCAGCCCCAGCATTTT
>NA|NA|TRBV28|TRBJ1-5
CASSLGTTPRGNQPQHF
TGTGCCAGCAGTTTAGGGACGACACCGAGGGGTAATCAGCCCCAGCATTTT
>NA|TRBD2|TRBV15|TRBJ2-7
CATSPGGVSSYEQYF
TGTGCCACCAGCCCCGGGGGGGTGAGCTCCTACGAGCAGTACTTC
>medium-sized|NA|TRBV5-4|TRBJ2-7
CASSLAGGEQYF
TGTGCCAGCAGCTTGGCTGGGGGCGAGCAGTACTTC
>NA|TRBD1|TRBV25-1|TRBJ1-1
CASSDPGTGASEAFF
TGTGCCAGCAGTGACCCCGGGACAGGGGCATCTGAAGCTTTCTTT
>once|TRBD2|TRBV7-9|TRBJ2-7
CASSLAAGGLYEQYF
TGTGCCAGCAGCTTAGCCGCGGGGGGCCTCTACGAGCAGTACTTC
>NA|TRBD1|TRBV28|TRBJ1-1
CASSLWGQGTSNTEAFF
TGTGCCAGCAGTTTATGGGGACAGGGGACCTCGAACACTGAAGCTTTCTTT
>NA|NA|TRBV9|TRBJ2-5
CASSHGQTQETQYF
TGCGCCAGCAGCCATGGACAGACCCAAGAGACCCAGTACTTC
>few|TRBD2|TRBV5-8|TRBJ2-1
CASSLIGGGYNEQFF
TGTGCCAGCAGCTTGATCGGGGGGGGATACAATGAGCAGTTCTTC
>NA|NA|TRBV6-1|TRBJ1-6
CASSEKQGPWSPLHF
TGTGCCAGCAGTGAAAAACAGGGCCCGTGGTCACCCCTCCACTTT
>NA|TRBD1|TRBV5-6|TRBJ2-3
CASSLYPTGPSGDTQYF
TGTGCCAGCAGCTTGTACCCGACAGGGCCGTCTGGGGATACGCAGTATTTT
>NA|NA|TRBV19|TRBJ2-3
CASSVSSSTDTQYF
TGTGCCAGTAGTGTATCATCTAGCACAGATACGCAGTATTTT
>NA|TRBD2|TRBV7-2|TRBJ2-5
CASSYFGGDPRETQYF
TGTGCCAGCAGCTACTTTGGGGGGGATCCAAGAGAGACCCAGTACTTC
>NA|NA|TRBV30|TRBJ1-5
CAWSWTDNNQPQHF
TGTGCCTGGAGTTGGACAGACAACAATCAGCCCCAGCATTTT
>NA|TRBD1|TRBV5-1|TRBJ1-1
CASSKSTGVGTEAFF
TGCGCCAGCAGCAAATCGACAGGGGTAGGTACTGAAGCTTTCTTT
>NA|TRBD2|TRBV7-9|TRBJ2-3
CASSWVAGADTDTQYF
TGTGCCAGCAGCTGGGTAGCGGGAGCTGACACAGATACGCAGTATTTT